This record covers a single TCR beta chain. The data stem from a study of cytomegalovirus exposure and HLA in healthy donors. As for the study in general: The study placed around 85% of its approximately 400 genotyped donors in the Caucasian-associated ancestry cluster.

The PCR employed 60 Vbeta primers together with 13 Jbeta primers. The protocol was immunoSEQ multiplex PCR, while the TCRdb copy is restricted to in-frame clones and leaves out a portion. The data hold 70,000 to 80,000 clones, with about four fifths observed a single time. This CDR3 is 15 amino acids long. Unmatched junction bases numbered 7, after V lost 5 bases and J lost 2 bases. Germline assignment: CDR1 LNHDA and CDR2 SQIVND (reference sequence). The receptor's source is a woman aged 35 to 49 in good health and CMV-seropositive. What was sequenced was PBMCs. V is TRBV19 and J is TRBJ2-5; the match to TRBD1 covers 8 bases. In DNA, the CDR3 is TGTGCCAGTAGTTCATGGACAGGGACGCAAGAGACCCAGTACTTC. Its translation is CASSSWTGTQETQYF.